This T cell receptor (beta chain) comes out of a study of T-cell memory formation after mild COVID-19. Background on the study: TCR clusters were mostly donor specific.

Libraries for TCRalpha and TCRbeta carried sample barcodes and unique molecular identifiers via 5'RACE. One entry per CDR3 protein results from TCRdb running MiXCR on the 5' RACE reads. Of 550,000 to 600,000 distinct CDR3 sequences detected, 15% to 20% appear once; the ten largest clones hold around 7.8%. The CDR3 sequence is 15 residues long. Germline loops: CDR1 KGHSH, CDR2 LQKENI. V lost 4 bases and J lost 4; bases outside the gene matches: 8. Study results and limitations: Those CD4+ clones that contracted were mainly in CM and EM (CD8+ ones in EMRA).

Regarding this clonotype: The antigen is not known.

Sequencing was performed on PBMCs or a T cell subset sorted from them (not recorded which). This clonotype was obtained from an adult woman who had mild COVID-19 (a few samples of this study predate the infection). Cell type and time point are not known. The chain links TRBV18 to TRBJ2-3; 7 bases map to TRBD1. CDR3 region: CASSLQKGAADTQYF. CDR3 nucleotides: TGTGCCAGCTCACTTCAAAAGGGGGCGGCAGATACGCAGTATTTT.